These T cell receptor beta chains were read from a single sample in a study of blood T cells in healthy people across ages. TCRdb processed the 5' RACE reads anew with MiXCR; each CDR3 protein has one entry. Of about 1.7 million distinct CDR3 sequences listed, approximately 30% are singletons. The sample consisted of blood. These receptors originate from a woman aged 25 to 45 in good health. Both conserved end residues are part of each CDR3. A D gene is named only where the DNA matches it firmly. Clone size is not always given. Where it is, it says once, few, many or a class for expanded clones.

clone_size,d_call,v_call,j_call,cdr3_nt,cdr3_aa
NA,NA,TRBV4-1,TRBJ1-2,TGCGCCAGCAGCCAAAGAAGGGGCGAGGTCTATGGCTACACCTTC,CASSQRRGEVYGYTF
NA,TRBD2,TRBV12-3/TRBV12-4,TRBJ2-3,TGTGCCAGCAAGACTGGAGCCGGGGGGAGAACAGATACGCAGTATTTT,CASKTGAGGRTDTQYF
few,NA,TRBV28,TRBJ2-1,TGTGCCAGCAGCAGTTTACTCCAAACCTACAATGAGCAGTTCTTC,CASSSLLQTYNEQFF
few,TRBD2,TRBV18,TRBJ2-1,TGTGCCAGCTCACCAGCTCTAGCGGGAGGGCCCTCCTACAATGAGCAGTTCTTC,CASSPALAGGPSYNEQFF
many,TRBD1,TRBV7-9,TRBJ1-2,TGTGCCAGCAGCCTCGGGACAGGGGGGATCTATGGCTACACCTTC,CASSLGTGGIYGYTF
few,TRBD2,TRBV20-1,TRBJ2-1,TGCAGTGCTTTTTCGACTAGCGGGGGAGTCTACAATGAGCAGTTCTTC,CSAFSTSGGVYNEQFF
NA,NA,TRBV6-2/TRBV6-3,TRBJ2-1,TGTGCCAGCAGTCACAACCGGGACTCCTCCAATGAGCAGTTCTTC,CASSHNRDSSNEQFF
few,NA,TRBV11-2,TRBJ2-5,TGTGCCAGCAGCGCCGGGACTTGGGACGGGACCCAGTACTTC,CASSAGTWDGTQYF
few,NA,TRBV18,TRBJ1-4,TGTGCCAGCTCAGAAAGCTTGGCCGAAAAATTGTTTTTT,CASSESLAEKLFF
many,NA,TRBV5-5,TRBJ1-2,TGTGCCAGCAGCTGGACAGACGACGGCTACACCTTC,CASSWTDDGYTF
many,NA,TRBV7-2,TRBJ2-7,TGTGCCAGCAGCCCAGACATTGCCGGGCGCACGTACTTC,CASSPDIAGRTYF
NA,NA,TRBV20-1,TRBJ1-6,TGCAGTGCTAGTCGGGGGGCCCTTAATTCACCCCTCCACTTT,CSASRGALNSPLHF
few,NA,TRBV4-3,TRBJ1-1,TGCGCCAGCAGCCCCGAGGTGGGGTTTGCTGAAGCTTTCTTT,CASSPEVGFAEAFF
NA,NA,TRBV6-2/TRBV6-3,TRBJ1-2,TGTGCCCGGGCCGTGGCATTCTTTAACTATGGCTACACCTTC,CARAVAFFNYGYTF
NA,TRBD2,TRBV6-2/TRBV6-3,TRBJ2-3,TGTGCCAGCAGTTACACGGGACTAGCGGGAGTGACGAATACGCAGTATTTT,CASSYTGLAGVTNTQYF
many,TRBD2,TRBV7-8,TRBJ2-3,TGTGCCAGCAGCCCTTGGACTAGCGGCACAGATACGCAGTATTTT,CASSPWTSGTDTQYF
many,NA,TRBV9,TRBJ2-1,TGTGCCAGCAGCTTATGGTTGACAGATGAGCAGTTCTTC,CASSLWLTDEQFF
many,NA,TRBV27,TRBJ2-7,TGTGCCAGCAGTTCAGGGTTGGGGCACTACGAGCAGTACTTC,CASSSGLGHYEQYF
NA,TRBD1,TRBV10-3,TRBJ1-3,TGTGCCATCATGGGGACAGGGGGCTCTGGAAACACCATATATTTT,CAIMGTGGSGNTIYF
NA,NA,TRBV10-3,TRBJ2-5,TGTGCCATCAGTGAGTCGTTGAGGGCGGAGACCCAGTACTTC,CAISESLRAETQYF
many,NA,TRBV18,TRBJ2-1,TGTGCCAGCTCACCCGTACTCCCTTCGAGCTCCTACAATGAGCAGTTCTTC,CASSPVLPSSSYNEQFF
NA,NA,TRBV20-1,TRBJ1-2,TGCAGTGCTAGGCGCGCGGAGGGTGGAGGCTACACCTTC,CSARRAEGGGYTF
few,TRBD2,TRBV20-1,TRBJ2-1,TGCAGTGCCAGCGGGGGTTCCGGGATTGGGTATGAGCAGTTCTTC,CSASGGSGIGYEQFF
NA,NA,TRBV29-1,TRBJ2-1,TGCAGCGTTGACGCGAGCGGGTCCCGAGGGCAGTTCTTC,CSVDASGSRGQFF